What follows are 9 T cell receptor beta chains derived from one specimen sequenced in a study of T cell responses to AZD1222 COVID-19 vaccine. Some clones are missing from TCRdb's copy, which holds only in-frame ones; the method was immunoSEQ multiplex PCR. The data show about 100,000 clones, more than 85% seen once. The sequencing here drew on peripheral blood, taken on day 0 of AZD1222 vaccination. Receptors were obtained from an adult in good health.

Comment on this clone: This sample includes further DNA sequences coding for the same CDR3. J is TRBJ1-3 and V is TRBV7-2, with 7 bases lining up with TRBD1. The CDR3 has 14 amino acids. J was trimmed by 4 bases and V by 4 bases; bases with no gene match: 4. Germline V gene lookup returns CDR1 SGHTA and CDR2 FQGNSA. The CDR3 DNA sequence: TGTGCCAGCAGCTCCGGGACAGTAGGAAACACCATATATTTT. Amino acid sequence: CASSSGTVGNTIYF.

This chain uses TRBV2 with TRBJ2-7, with D hard to call. Trimming pared 4 bases from V and 2 bases from J, leaving 18 bases between. Germline V CDR1 and CDR2: SNHLY, FYNNEI. The CDR3 is 16 amino acids. CDR3 nucleotide sequence: TGTGCCAGCAGTGGTTCATTTGCGCCTCAGGCCTACGAGCAGTACTTC. It codes for CASSGSFAPQAYEQYF.

The chain employs TRBV3-1 (or the pseudogene TRBV3-2) and TRBJ2-7, with D possibly being TRBD2 (6 bases). The V and J ends lost 1 base and 4 bases respectively, with 17 bases between them. The CDR3 spans 16 residues. Per germline, CDR1 LGHDT and CDR2 YNNKEL (reference sequence). CDR3 protein: CASSQGMAGITYEQYF. Here the CDR3 DNA reads TGTGCCAGCAGCCAAGGGATGGCGGGAATCACGTACGAGCAGTACTTC.

The chain joins TRBV7-3 to TRBJ1-1; 7 nucleotides align to TRBD1. Germline assignment: CDR1 SGHTA and CDR2 FQGTGA. The V and J ends lost 4 bases and 2 bases, in that order; junction bases with no gene match: 4. The CDR3 totals 14 residues. The CDR3 is CASSSRGSNTEAFF. DNA for the CDR3: TGTGCCAGCAGCTCCAGGGGGTCAAACACTGAAGCTTTCTTT.

This clone came up once. This sequence joins TRBV14 and TRBJ2-7; 10 positions match TRBD1. CDR3 length: 15 amino acids. After removal of 4 bases from V and 6 bases from J, the junction contained 9 bases not matched to a gene. CDR1 is SGHDN and CDR2 is FVKESK in the germline V gene. This CDR3 is CASSRPGTGDFEQYF. The CDR3 DNA follows: TGTGCCAGCAGCCGCCCGGGGACAGGGGACTTCGAGCAGTACTTC.

This clone was seen only a few times. This rearrangement joins TRBV4-1 to TRBJ2-3; TRBD2 agrees at 10 bases. After removal of 1 base from V and 4 bases from J, the junction contained 11 bases not matched to a gene. Germline V gives CDR1 MGHRA, CDR2 YSYEKL. The CDR3 has 18 amino acids. CDR3 residues: CASSQGPASGSRADTQYF. The CDR3 DNA reads as TGCGCCAGCAGCCAAGGCCCGGCTAGCGGGAGTAGGGCAGATACGCAGTATTTT.

The chain is built from TRBV6-5 and TRBJ2-7, with 8 bases aligning to TRBD1. The germline CDR1 and CDR2 sequences are MNHEY and SVGAGI. V was clipped by 4 bases and J by 2 bases; unmatched bases: 7. The CDR3 consists of 15 residues. CDR3 sequence reads: CASSSPTQGAYEQYF. DNA of the CDR3: TGTGCCAGCAGTTCACCTACACAGGGGGCCTACGAGCAGTACTTC.

This chain uses TRBV5-5 with TRBJ1-1; D perhaps matches TRBD1 (6 bases). V dropped 2 bases and J dropped 7 bases, with 9 bases sitting between them. The CDR3 covers 12 residues. Germline V gene lookup returns CDR1 SGHKS and CDR2 YYEKEE (reference sequence). CDR3 residues: CASSLTGIEAFF. The CDR3 bases are TGTGCCAGCAGCTTAACAGGGATTGAAGCTTTCTTT.

The rearrangement links TRBV7-9 to TRBJ2-1; TRBD1 is a possible D gene (6 bases). The CDR3 consists of 13 residues. CDR1 and CDR2 from the germline V gene are SEHNR and FQNEAQ (reference sequence). V shed 4 bases and J shed 10 bases, with 14 bases lying between them. CDR3 residues: CASSSRQGWEQFF. CDR3 nucleotides: TGTGCCAGCAGCTCGAGGCAGGGGTGGGAGCAGTTCTTC.